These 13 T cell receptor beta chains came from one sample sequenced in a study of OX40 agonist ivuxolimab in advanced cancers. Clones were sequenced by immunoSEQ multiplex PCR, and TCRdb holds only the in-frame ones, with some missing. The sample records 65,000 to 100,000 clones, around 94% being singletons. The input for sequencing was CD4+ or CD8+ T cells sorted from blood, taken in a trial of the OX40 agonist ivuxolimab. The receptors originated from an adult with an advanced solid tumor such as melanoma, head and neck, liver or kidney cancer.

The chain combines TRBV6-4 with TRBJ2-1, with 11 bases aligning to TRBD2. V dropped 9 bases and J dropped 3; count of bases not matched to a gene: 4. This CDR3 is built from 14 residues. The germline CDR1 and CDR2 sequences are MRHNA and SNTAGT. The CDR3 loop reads CARSSGRLYNEQFF. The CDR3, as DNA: TGTGCCAGATCTAGCGGGAGGCTCTACAATGAGCAGTTCTTC.

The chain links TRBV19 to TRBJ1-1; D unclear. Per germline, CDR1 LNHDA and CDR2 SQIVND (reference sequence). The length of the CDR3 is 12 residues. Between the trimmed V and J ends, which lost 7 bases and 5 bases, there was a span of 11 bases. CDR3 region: CASTTPGTEAFF. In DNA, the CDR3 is TGTGCCAGTACCACCCCGGGGACTGAAGCTTTCTTT.

DNA of the CDR3: TGTGCCAGCAGCTTGCAGGCGGCCACTGAAGCTTTCTTT. Its translation: CASSLQAATEAFF. The V and J genes are TRBV5-6 and TRBJ1-1; the D is unclear. Trimming shortened V by 1 base and J by 4 bases, and 8 bases separated the two germline ends. The CDR3 is 13 residues long. CDR1 is SGHDT and CDR2 is YYEEEE in the germline V gene.

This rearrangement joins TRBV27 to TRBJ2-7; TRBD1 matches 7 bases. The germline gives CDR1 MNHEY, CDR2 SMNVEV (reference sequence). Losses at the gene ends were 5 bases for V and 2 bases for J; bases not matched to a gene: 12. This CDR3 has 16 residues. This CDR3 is CASSPETGLEAYEQYF. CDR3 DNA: TGTGCCAGCAGTCCGGAGACAGGGCTCGAGGCCTACGAGCAGTACTTC.

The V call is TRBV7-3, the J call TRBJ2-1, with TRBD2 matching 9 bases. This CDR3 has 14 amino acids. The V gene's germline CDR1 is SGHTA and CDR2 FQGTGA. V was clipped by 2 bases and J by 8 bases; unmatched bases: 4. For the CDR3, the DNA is TGTGCCAGCAGCTTAGCGGGAGGGCCGGATGAGCAGTTCTTC. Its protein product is CASSLAGGPDEQFF.

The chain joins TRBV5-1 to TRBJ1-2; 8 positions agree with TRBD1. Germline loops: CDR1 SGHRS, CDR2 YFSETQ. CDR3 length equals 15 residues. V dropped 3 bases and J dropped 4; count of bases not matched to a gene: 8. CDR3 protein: CASSSWTGRTYGYTF. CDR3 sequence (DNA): TGCGCCAGCAGCTCCTGGACAGGGAGGACCTATGGCTACACCTTC.

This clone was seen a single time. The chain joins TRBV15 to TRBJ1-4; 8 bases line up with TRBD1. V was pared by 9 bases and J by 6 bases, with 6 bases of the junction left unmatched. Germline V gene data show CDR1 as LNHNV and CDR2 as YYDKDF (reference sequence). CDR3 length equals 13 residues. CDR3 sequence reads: CATTGGQYEKLFF. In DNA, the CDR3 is TGTGCCACAACAGGGGGACAGTATGAAAAACTGTTTTTT.

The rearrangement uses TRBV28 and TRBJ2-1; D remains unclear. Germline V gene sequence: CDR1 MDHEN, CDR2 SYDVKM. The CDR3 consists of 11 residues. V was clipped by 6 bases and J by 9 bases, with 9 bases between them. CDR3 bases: TGTGCCAGCAGCTCAGCTATTGAGCAGTTCTTC. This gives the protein CASSSAIEQFF.

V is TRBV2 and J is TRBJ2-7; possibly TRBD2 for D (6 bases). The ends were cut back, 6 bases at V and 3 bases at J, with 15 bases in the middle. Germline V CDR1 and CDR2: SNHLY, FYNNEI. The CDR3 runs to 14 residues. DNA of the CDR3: TGTGCCAGCAGCCTCCGGGAGCGGATCTACGAGCAGTACTTC. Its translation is CASSLRERIYEQYF.

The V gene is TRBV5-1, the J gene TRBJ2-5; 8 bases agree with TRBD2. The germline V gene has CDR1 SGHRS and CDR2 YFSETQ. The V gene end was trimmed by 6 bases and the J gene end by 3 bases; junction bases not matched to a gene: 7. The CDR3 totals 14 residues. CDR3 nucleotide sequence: TGCGCCAGCACCCAACGGGGGGGTAAAGAGACCCAGTACTTC. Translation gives CASTQRGGKETQYF.

CDR3 nucleotide sequence: TGTGCCAGCAGTGAACAACTTCCGTTAGCCAAAAACATTCAGTACTTC. Amino acids: CASSEQLPLAKNIQYF. The J gene is TRBJ2-4, the V gene TRBV2; D gene unclear. The CDR3 is 16 residues long. Germline V gene lookup returns CDR1 SNHLY and CDR2 FYNNEI. Trimming removed 2 bases at V and 0 bases at J, with 11 bases between.

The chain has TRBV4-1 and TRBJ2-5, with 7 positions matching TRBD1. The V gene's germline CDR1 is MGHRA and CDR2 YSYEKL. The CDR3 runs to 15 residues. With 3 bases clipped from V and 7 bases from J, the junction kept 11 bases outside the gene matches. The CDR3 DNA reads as TGCGCCAGCAGCCATCAGACAGGGCCCGGTGGGACCCAGTACTTC. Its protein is CASSHQTGPGGTQYF.

This CDR3 is CASSLGIAGVNEQFF. Written as DNA, the CDR3 is TGTGCCAGCAGCTTAGGAATAGCGGGAGTCAATGAGCAGTTCTTC. The gene calls are TRBV7-9 and TRBJ2-1; the match to TRBD2 covers 9 bases. Germline lookup yields CDR1 SEHNR and CDR2 FQNEAQ (reference sequence). V dropped 1 base and J dropped 6; count of bases not matched to a gene: 4. The CDR3 consists of 15 residues.